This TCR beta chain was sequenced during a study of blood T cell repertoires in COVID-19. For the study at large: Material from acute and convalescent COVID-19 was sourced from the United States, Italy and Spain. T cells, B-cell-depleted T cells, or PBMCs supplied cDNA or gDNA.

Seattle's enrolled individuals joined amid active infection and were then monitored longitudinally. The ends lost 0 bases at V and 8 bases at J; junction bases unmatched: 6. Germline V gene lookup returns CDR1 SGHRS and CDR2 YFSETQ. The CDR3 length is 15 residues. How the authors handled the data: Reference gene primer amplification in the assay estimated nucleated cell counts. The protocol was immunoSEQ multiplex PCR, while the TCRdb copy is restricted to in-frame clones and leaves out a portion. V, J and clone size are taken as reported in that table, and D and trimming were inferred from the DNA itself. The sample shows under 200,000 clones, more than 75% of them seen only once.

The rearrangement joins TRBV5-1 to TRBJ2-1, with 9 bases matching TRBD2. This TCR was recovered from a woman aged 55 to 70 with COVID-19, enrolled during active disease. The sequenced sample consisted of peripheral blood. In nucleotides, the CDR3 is TGCGCCAGCAGCTTGGTAGCGGGAGACGCGGATGAGCAGTTCTTC. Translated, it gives CASSLVAGDADEQFF. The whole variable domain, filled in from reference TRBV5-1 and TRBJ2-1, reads KAGVTQTPRYLIKTRGQQVTLSCSPISGHRSVSWYQQTPGQGLQFLFEYFSETQRNKGNFPGRFSGRQFSNSRSEMNVSTLELGDSALYLCASSLVAGDADEQFFGPGTRLTVL.